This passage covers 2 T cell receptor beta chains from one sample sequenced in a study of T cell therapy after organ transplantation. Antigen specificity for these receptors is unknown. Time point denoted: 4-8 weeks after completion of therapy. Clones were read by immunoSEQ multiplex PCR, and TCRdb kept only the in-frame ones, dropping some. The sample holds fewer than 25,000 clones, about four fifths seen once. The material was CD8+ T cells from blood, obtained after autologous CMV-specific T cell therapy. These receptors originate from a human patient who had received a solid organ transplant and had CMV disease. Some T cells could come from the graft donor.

The CDR3 coding sequence is TGTGCCAGCAGCTTAGGGACAGGGGAGTACGAGCAGTACTTC. Its translation: CASSLGTGEYEQYF. The V call is TRBV13, the J call TRBJ2-7, with TRBD1 matching over 8 bases. Germline trimming cut 0 bases from V and 4 bases from J; bases unmatched to any gene: 2. The CDR3 sequence is 14 residues long. From germline, CDR1 is PRHDT and CDR2 FYEKMQ (reference sequence).

Here the CDR3 reads CASSAHSGQGFEKLFF. The CDR3 region has the DNA TGTGCCAGCAGCGCCCATTCGGGACAGGGCTTTGAAAAACTGTTTTTT. This chain joins TRBV9 and TRBJ1-4, with TRBD1 matching over 9 bases. CDR1 SGDLS and CDR2 YYNGEE come from the germline V gene. The CDR3 consists of 16 residues. The V segment lost 3 bases and the J segment 7 bases; nucleotides outside the gene matches: 10. Using reference TRBV9 and TRBJ1-4 for the parts outside the CDR3, the full variable domain is DSGVTQTPKHLITATGQRVTLRCSPRSGDLSVYWYQQSLDQGLQFLIQYYNGEERAKGNILERFSAQQFPDLHSELNLSSLELGDSALYFCASSAHSGQGFEKLFFGSGTQLSVL.